This record concerns one T cell receptor beta chain sequence. Its antigen is undetermined. This may be a read error, as it is one base from a much larger clone. Unsorted bulk tissue, roughly 20-32 mg of it, served as the source for co-extraction of RNA and DNA. Resection treated the patients' primary liver carcinoma. These data originate in a study of tumor-infiltrating lymphocytes in primary liver carcinoma. Study information: Spanning 30 to 69 years of age, the patients were men and women.

Study-wide results and limits: Top-250-clone fractions were significantly higher in tumors than in blood (p = 0.039).

Using a constant-region primer together with ProtoScript II reverse transcriptase, TCR beta cDNA was made from around 500 ng of total RNA. Three nested multiplex PCR rounds, a slightly modified ARM-PCR, produced the libraries for TCR beta. Primers for the first two PCR rounds were TRBV1-TRBV30 forward primers and a C-beta reverse primer (approximately 9 cycles per round). TCRdb fed the multiplex PCR reads into MiXCR, producing one record per CDR3 protein. The sample records about 120,000 distinct CDR3 sequences, about two thirds being singletons. The V end was cut by 8 bases, the J end by 9 bases, with 19 bases between. CDR1 is SGHVS, CDR2 FQNEAQ, per germline. This CDR3 region has 13 residues.

The sequence was obtained from a woman aged 55-70 years with primary liver carcinoma and hepatitis B virus infection. This chain connects TRBV7-8 to TRBJ2-5; D gene unclear. Sequenced sample: tumor-adjacent normal liver tissue. The DNA of the CDR3 is TGTGCCAGCTTCCCTTTCAATCTTGGGCCCCAGTACTTC. Protein: CASFPFNLGPQYF.